The 18 T cell receptor beta chains presented below share a single source sample, sequenced in a study of high-grade serous ovarian cancer treatment subgroups. Tumor samples were taken before definitive surgery or chemotherapy. Clones were read by immunoSEQ multiplex PCR, and TCRdb kept only the in-frame ones, dropping some. The repertoire has tens of thousands of clones, under 90% of them found once; the top ten carry approximately 2.1%. Sequencing was done on a sample of tumor tissue. All receptors derive from a human donor with high-grade serous ovarian cancer.

The rearrangement links TRBV5-1 to TRBJ2-1; D could derive from TRBD1 or TRBD2 (5 bases each). Germline-derived CDR1 and CDR2 are SGHRS and YFSETQ. There are 14 residues in the CDR3. Trimming took 0 bases from V and 6 from J, leaving 10 bases between them. The CDR3 DNA follows: TGCGCCAGCAGCTTGGGGGACGCCAGCAATGAGCAGTTCTTC. It encodes CASSLGDASNEQFF. Together with reference TRBV5-1 and TRBJ2-1, the CDR3 gives the full variable domain: KAGVTQTPRYLIKTRGQQVTLSCSPISGHRSVSWYQQTPGQGLQFLFEYFSETQRNKGNFPGRFSGRQFSNSRSEMNVSTLELGDSALYLCASSLGDASNEQFFGPGTRLTVL.

J is TRBJ2-7 and V is TRBV6-5; TRBD1 aligns across 8 bases. CDR3 length equals 14 residues. CDR1 and CDR2 from the germline V gene are MNHEY and SVGAGI. V shed 6 bases and J 1 base; nucleotides not matched to a gene: 5. The CDR3 region is CASRPDRGSYEQYF. The CDR3 DNA follows: TGTGCCAGCAGGCCTGACAGGGGATCCTACGAGCAGTACTTC.

The gene calls are TRBV28 and TRBJ2-3; D tentatively reads TRBD1 or TRBD2 (6 bases each). The V end lost 5 bases, the J end lost 0 bases, and 15 bases lay between the germline ends. Germline loops: CDR1 MDHEN, CDR2 SYDVKM. This CDR3 has 16 residues. Here the CDR3 DNA reads TGTGCCAGCAGTCGAGGGGGGAGCTCTAGCACAGATACGCAGTATTTT. This sequence encodes CASSRGGSSSTDTQYF. The full variable domain, completed using reference TRBV28 and TRBJ2-3, is DVKVTQSSRYLVKRTGEKVFLECVQDMDHENMFWYRQDPGLGLRLIYFSYDVKMKEKGDIPEGYSVSREKKERFSLILESASTNQTSMYLCASSRGGSSSTDTQYFGPGTRLTVL.

V and J are TRBV7-3 and TRBJ2-3, with 8 bases aligning to TRBD1. The V gene end was trimmed by 5 bases and the J gene end by 3 bases; junction bases not matched to a gene: 10. CDR1 is SGHTA and CDR2 is FQGTGA in the germline V gene. The CDR3 extends over 16 amino acids. Here the CDR3 DNA reads TGTGCCAGCAGCCAGGGGTTCAGGGGGCGAACAGATACGCAGTATTTT. The encoded protein is CASSQGFRGRTDTQYF. Filled out from reference TRBV7-3 and TRBJ2-3, the complete variable domain reads GAGVSQTPSNKVTEKGKYVELRCDPISGHTALYWYRQSLGQGPEFLIYFQGTGAADDSGLPNDRFFAVRPEGSVSTLKIQRTERGDSAVYLCASSQGFRGRTDTQYFGPGTRLTVL.

The V and J genes are TRBV28 and TRBJ2-5; TRBD1 agrees at 7 bases. The trim removed 3 bases at V and 3 bases at J, leaving 10 bases unmatched. The germline gives CDR1 MDHEN, CDR2 SYDVKM. There are 16 residues in the CDR3. The CDR3 reads CASSFGGGTAKETQYF. CDR3 coding DNA: TGTGCCAGCAGTTTCGGTGGTGGGACAGCAAAAGAGACCCAGTACTTC.

The rearrangement joins TRBV6-1 to TRBJ1-4; D perhaps matches TRBD1 (6 bases). Germline V gives CDR1 MNHNS, CDR2 SASEGT. This CDR3 is 16 amino acids long. Deletions cut 3 bases from V and 4 bases from J, with 15 bases between. CDR3 sequence reads: CASSEAVGAGNEKLFF. The CDR3 nucleotides are TGTGCCAGCAGTGAGGCCGTGGGGGCGGGTAATGAAAAACTGTTTTTT.

The chain combines TRBV15 with TRBJ1-1, with D tentatively TRBD1 (5 bases). The CDR3 runs to 14 residues. V lost 1 base, J lost 4 bases, and 10 bases lay in between. Germline V CDR1 and CDR2: LNHNV, YYDKDF (reference sequence). In DNA form, the CDR3 reads TGTGCCACCAGCAGAGGGGGGACCGGCACTGAAGCTTTCTTT. Protein product: CATSRGGTGTEAFF.

The chain recombines TRBV2 with TRBJ1-4, with D perhaps TRBD1 (5 bases). This CDR3 has 14 residues. V lost 6 bases, J lost 8 bases, and 16 bases lay in between. CDR1 SNHLY and CDR2 FYNNEI come from the germline V gene. The CDR3 is CASSLGELEEKLFF. The DNA for the CDR3 is TGTGCCAGCAGCCTAGGGGAATTGGAAGAAAAACTGTTTTTT. Full variable domain (missing parts from reference TRBV2 and TRBJ1-4): EPEVTQTPSHQVTQMGQEVILRCVPISNHLYFYWYRQILGQKVEFLVSFYNNEISEKSEIFDDQFSVERPDGSNFTLKIRSTKLEDSAMYFCASSLGELEEKLFFGSGTQLSVL.

The chain joins TRBV27 to TRBJ2-3; perhaps TRBD1 as D (5 bases). Germline V gives CDR1 MNHEY, CDR2 SMNVEV (reference sequence). This CDR3 spans 17 amino acids. V shed 6 bases and J shed 2 bases, with 21 bases lying between them. In nucleotides, the CDR3 is TGTGCCAGCAGCCGCGCCCAGGGCTTCTTCACCACAGATACGCAGTATTTT. Translation gives CASSRAQGFFTTDTQYF.

This clone was seen a single time. The chain recombines TRBV27 with TRBJ2-5, with D maybe TRBD2 (5 bases). The CDR3 is made up of 13 amino acids. V was cut by 5 bases and J by 0 bases, with 7 bases left in between. From germline, CDR1 is MNHEY and CDR2 SMNVEV (reference sequence). In DNA form, the CDR3 reads TGTGCCAGCAGTCGCGGGTACCAAGAGACCCAGTACTTC. Protein sequence: CASSRGYQETQYF.

The J gene is TRBJ2-3, the V gene TRBV7-8; D is undetermined. This CDR3 is 12 amino acids long. CDR1 is SGHVS and CDR2 is FQNEAQ in the germline V gene. The germline V and J ends were trimmed by 2 bases and 4 bases, with 4 bases remaining between them. The CDR3, as DNA: TGTGCCAGCAGCTTATTGCCAGATACGCAGTATTTT. This sequence encodes CASSLLPDTQYF.

The chain is built from TRBV29-1 and TRBJ2-7, with TRBD1 as a possible D gene (6 bases). V was trimmed by 4 bases and J by 1 base, leaving 11 bases between them. Germline values: CDR1 SQVTM, CDR2 ANQGSEA. The CDR3 sequence is 13 residues long. This chain's CDR3 is CSVARGPSYEQYF. The CDR3, as DNA: TGCAGCGTTGCCAGGGGTCCTTCCTACGAGCAGTACTTC.

The V and J genes are TRBV28 and TRBJ1-3; 7 bases align to TRBD1. The CDR3 totals 16 residues. Germline CDR1 is MDHEN and CDR2 is SYDVKM. The V and J ends lost 8 bases and 0 bases, in that order; junction bases with no gene match: 10. CDR3 sequence: CASRKPGQNSGNTIYF. The CDR3, as DNA: TGTGCCAGCCGCAAACCGGGACAGAACTCTGGAAACACCATATATTTT.

This clone showed up just a few times. J is TRBJ1-1 and V is TRBV18, with D possibly TRBD1 on 6 matching bases. V lost 3 bases, J lost 5 bases, and 19 bases lay in between. Germline CDR1 is KGHSH and CDR2 is LQKENI. The CDR3 has 16 amino acids. The CDR3 loop reads CASSPITAGAGTEAFF. CDR3 in DNA: TGTGCCAGCTCACCTATAACTGCGGGGGCAGGGACTGAAGCTTTCTTT.

V and J are TRBV28 and TRBJ1-2; D gene uncertain. Per the germline V gene, CDR1 is MDHEN and CDR2 is SYDVKM. The CDR3 has 13 amino acids. Deletions cut 6 bases from V and 2 bases from J, with 10 bases between. This chain's CDR3 is CASRGPANYGYTF. The CDR3 nucleotides are TGTGCCAGCAGGGGCCCAGCCAACTATGGCTACACCTTC.

V usage is TRBV29-1 and J usage is TRBJ2-6; D remains ambiguous. This CDR3 comprises 18 residues. Germline lookup yields CDR1 SQVTM and CDR2 ANQGSEA. The ends were cut back, 0 bases at V and 4 bases at J, with 19 bases in the middle. The CDR3, as DNA: TGCAGCGTTGAAGAATGGCCACCTGGGCTCTCCGGGGCCAACGTCCTGACTTTC. Protein product: CSVEEWPPGLSGANVLTF.

The chain couples TRBV25-1 to TRBJ1-1; D not certain. With 3 bases removed from V and 1 base from J, the gap between germline ends came to 6 bases. This CDR3 contains 13 residues. Germline CDR1 MGHDK, CDR2 SYGVNS. The CDR3 sequence: CASSEVGNTEAFF. The CDR3 region has the DNA TGTGCCAGCAGTGAGGTGGGGAACACTGAAGCTTTCTTT. The entire variable domain, with the rest obtained from reference TRBV25-1 and TRBJ1-1, is as follows: EADIYQTPRYLVIGTGKKITLECSQTMGHDKMYWYQQDPGMELHLIHYSYGVNSTEKGDLSSESTVSRIRTEHFPLTLESARPSHTSQYLCASSEVGNTEAFFGQGTRLTVV.

This sequence joins TRBV5-1 and TRBJ2-3; D gene ambiguous. CDR1 SGHRS and CDR2 YFSETQ come from the germline V gene. Trimming left V 4 bases short and J 2 bases short, with 14 bases between. The CDR3 runs 15 residues. CDR3 in DNA: TGCGCCAGCAGCCCAGAGAGAAGGGACACAGATACGCAGTATTTT. Translating it yields CASSPERRDTDTQYF.